The source of this T cell receptor (beta chain) is a study of blood T cells in healthy people across ages. Combining a sample-barcoded 5' primer with a J-beta primer mix, a second PCR ran for roughly 6 to 11 cycles. TCRdb used MiXCR to reprocess the 5' RACE reads, holding one entry per CDR3 protein. Here the sample spans 1.5 million to 2 million distinct CDR3 sequences, 28% being singletons. Germline lookup yields CDR1 MNHNS and CDR2 SASEGT. V was trimmed by 4 bases and J by 5 bases, leaving 14 bases between them. CDR3 size: 14 residues. This clonotype occurred many times. This TCR was recovered from a young woman in good health. The chain has TRBV6-1 and TRBJ2-5; no clear D gene. Sequenced input: blood. DNA of the CDR3: TGTGCCAGCAGTGGGATCAGGAGATTGGAGACCCAGTACTTC. Its protein product is CASSGIRRLETQYF.